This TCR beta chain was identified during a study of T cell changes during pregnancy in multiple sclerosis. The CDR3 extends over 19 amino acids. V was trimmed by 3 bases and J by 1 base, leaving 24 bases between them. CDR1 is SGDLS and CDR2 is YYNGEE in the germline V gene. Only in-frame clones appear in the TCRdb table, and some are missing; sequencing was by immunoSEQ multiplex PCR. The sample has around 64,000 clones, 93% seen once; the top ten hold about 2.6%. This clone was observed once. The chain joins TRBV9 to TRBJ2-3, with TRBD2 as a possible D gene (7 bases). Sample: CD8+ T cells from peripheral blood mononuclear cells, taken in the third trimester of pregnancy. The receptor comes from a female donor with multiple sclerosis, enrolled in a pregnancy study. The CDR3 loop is CASSATWAGEGGGTDTQYF. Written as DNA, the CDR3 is TGTGCCAGCAGCGCTACCTGGGCGGGAGAAGGGGGGGGCACAGATACGCAGTATTTT.